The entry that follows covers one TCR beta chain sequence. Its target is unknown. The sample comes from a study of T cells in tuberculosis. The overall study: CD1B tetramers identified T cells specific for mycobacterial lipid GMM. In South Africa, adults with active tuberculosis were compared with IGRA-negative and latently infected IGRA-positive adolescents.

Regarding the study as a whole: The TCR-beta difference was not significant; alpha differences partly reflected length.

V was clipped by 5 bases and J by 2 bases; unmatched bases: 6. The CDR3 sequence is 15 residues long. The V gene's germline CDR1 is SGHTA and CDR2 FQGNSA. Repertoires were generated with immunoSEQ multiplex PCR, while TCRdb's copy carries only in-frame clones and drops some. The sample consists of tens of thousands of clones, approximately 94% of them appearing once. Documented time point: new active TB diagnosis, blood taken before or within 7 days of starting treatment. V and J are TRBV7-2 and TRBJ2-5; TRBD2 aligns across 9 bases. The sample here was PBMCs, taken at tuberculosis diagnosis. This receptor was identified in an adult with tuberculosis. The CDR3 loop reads CASSRTSEGQETQYF. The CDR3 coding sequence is TGTGCCAGCAGCCGGACTAGCGAGGGACAAGAGACCCAGTACTTC.